The 32 T cell receptor beta chains given below trace back to one sample, sequenced in a study of PD-L1 blockade in urothelial cancer. Time point defined: peripheral blood 6 weeks after treatment start. Sequencing was performed with immunoSEQ multiplex PCR; in TCRdb, only in-frame clones are kept and a portion is missing. The sample yields around 100,000 clones, around 93% seen once. The specimen comprised PBMCs, sampled around atezolizumab (anti-PD-L1) treatment. These receptors came from a man aged 60-69 years with urothelial cancer.

The V gene is TRBV6-5, the J gene TRBJ1-1; D is undetermined. Germline-derived CDR1 and CDR2 are MNHEY and SVGAGI. The germline V and J ends were trimmed by 0 bases and 1 base, with 6 bases remaining between them. The CDR3 consists of 14 residues. The CDR3 is CASSYSGRNTEAFF. For the CDR3, the DNA is TGTGCCAGCAGTTACTCCGGGAGGAACACTGAAGCTTTCTTT.

The chain employs TRBV6-6 and TRBJ2-7, with TRBD1 identical over 8 bases. The CDR3 is 14 residues long. Germline CDR1 and CDR2: MNHNY and SVGAGI (reference sequence). J lost 6 bases, V lost 6 bases, and 10 bases had no gene match. CDR3 coding DNA: TGTGCCAGCAGGCGAGACAGGGGAGGTTCCGAGCAGTACTTC. Its translation is CASRRDRGGSEQYF.

The chain uses TRBV30 and TRBJ1-1; no firm D call. V was cut by 0 bases and J by 5 bases, with 7 bases left in between. The CDR3 loop spans 12 amino acids. Germline V gene data show CDR1 as GTSNPN and CDR2 as SVGIG (reference sequence). In DNA, the CDR3 is TGTGCCTGGAGTGTACTTGTAACTGAAGCTTTCTTT. Protein: CAWSVLVTEAFF.

The CDR3 DNA reads TGTGCCAGCAGCGCGCAATCAATATACGGGGGCTACACCTTC. It encodes CASSAQSIYGGYTF. The chain joins TRBV5-8 to TRBJ1-2; no clear D. CDR1 is SGHTS and CDR2 is YDEGEE in the germline V gene. The CDR3 runs 14 residues. V lost 4 bases to trimming and J lost 8 bases, with 18 bases between them.

The chain combines TRBV19 with TRBJ2-3, with TRBD2 matching 10 bases. Looked up from germline, CDR1 is LNHDA and CDR2 is SQIVND (reference sequence). J was trimmed by 6 bases and V by 4 bases; bases with no gene match: 7. There are 15 residues in the CDR3. The CDR3 loop is CASSTLAGASDTQYF. The CDR3 region has the DNA TGTGCCAGTAGTACTCTAGCGGGGGCGAGCGATACGCAGTATTTT.

This chain links TRBV5-4 with TRBJ2-1; D is possibly TRBD1 (6 bases). Germline V lookup: CDR1 SGHNT, CDR2 YYREEE (reference sequence). The CDR3 is 13 residues long. V lost 0 bases to trimming and J lost 5 bases, with 6 bases between them. DNA of the CDR3: TGTGCCAGCAGCTTGGGACAGGACAATGAGCAGTTCTTC. This gives the protein CASSLGQDNEQFF. Variable domain in full (rest from reference TRBV5-4 and TRBJ2-1): ETGVTQSPTHLIKTRGQQVTLRCSSQSGHNTVSWYQQALGQGPQFIFQYYREEENGRGNFPPRFSGLQFPNYSSELNVNALELDDSALYLCASSLGQDNEQFFGPGTRLTVL.

The chain employs TRBV4-3 and TRBJ1-2; 7 nucleotides match TRBD1. Germline loops: CDR1 LGHNA, CDR2 YSLEER. This CDR3 contains 13 residues. Trimming cost V 4 bases and J 2 bases; bases outside gene matches: 1. CDR3 loop: CASSRGQNYGYTF. The DNA of the CDR3 is TGCGCCAGCAGCCGGGGACAGAACTATGGCTACACCTTC.

The table lists this clone with a count of one. This chain joins TRBV7-3 and TRBJ2-2; 10 bases are a match to TRBD2. Germline V lookup: CDR1 SGHTA, CDR2 FQGTGA. The CDR3 totals 16 residues. J was trimmed by 7 bases and V by 2 bases; bases with no gene match: 7. CDR3 sequence reads: CASSLLPGTSDGELFF. The DNA of the CDR3 is TGTGCCAGCAGCTTACTTCCCGGGACTAGCGACGGGGAGCTGTTTTTT.

CDR3 protein: CASSPTGTVVSGNTIYF. Here the CDR3 DNA reads TGTGCCAGCAGCCCGACCGGGACAGTCGTCTCTGGAAACACCATATATTTT. V is TRBV5-5 and J is TRBJ1-3, with 7 bases matching TRBD1. J was trimmed by 0 bases and V by 4 bases; bases with no gene match: 10. The V gene's germline CDR1 is SGHKS and CDR2 YYEKEE (reference sequence). This CDR3 spans 17 amino acids. Using reference TRBV5-5 and TRBJ1-3 for the parts outside the CDR3, the full variable domain is DAGVTQSPTHLIKTRGQQVTLRCSPISGHKSVSWYQQVLGQGPQFIFQYYEKEERGRGNFPDRFSARQFPNYSSELNVNALLLGDSALYLCASSPTGTVVSGNTIYFGEGSWLTVV.

A few counts support this clone. Other DNA sequences within the sample encode an identical CDR3. J is TRBJ1-3 and V is TRBV6-6; D ambiguous. CDR1 and CDR2 (germline): MNHNY, SVGAGI (reference sequence). Deletions cut 6 bases from V and 1 base from J, with 4 bases between. The CDR3 is made up of 12 amino acids. Here the CDR3 DNA reads TGTGCCAGCAGCCGGTCTGGAAACACCATATATTTT. This codes for CASSRSGNTIYF.

The rearrangement joins TRBV30 to TRBJ2-1; TRBD2 might be the D (6 bases). The CDR3 totals 15 residues. The germline V gene encodes CDR1 GTSNPN and CDR2 SVGIG (reference sequence). V lost 3 bases and J lost 0, with 12 bases in between. The DNA for the CDR3 is TGTGCCTGGAGCGCTCTAGCGCACTCCTACAATGAGCAGTTCTTC. This gives the protein CAWSALAHSYNEQFF.

This chain connects TRBV6-1 to TRBJ1-5; tentatively, D is TRBD1 (6 bases). V was cut by 3 bases and J by 3 bases, with 9 bases left in between. Germline V CDR1 and CDR2: MNHNS, SASEGT. The CDR3 is 14 amino acids. The CDR3 here is CASSDQGPNQPQHF. The CDR3 DNA reads TGTGCCAGCAGTGACCAGGGGCCCAATCAGCCCCAGCATTTT.

The chain employs TRBV5-1 and TRBJ1-1; TRBD1 aligns across 7 bases. This CDR3 has 13 amino acids. V was clipped by 0 bases and J by 5 bases; unmatched bases: 1. Germline-derived CDR1 and CDR2 are SGHRS and YFSETQ. CDR3 DNA sequence: TGCGCCAGCAGCTTGGACAGGGGAACTGAAGCTTTCTTT. It codes for CASSLDRGTEAFF.

The V gene is TRBV27, the J gene TRBJ2-1; 10 nucleotides line up with TRBD2. The CDR3 is made up of 16 amino acids. The V segment lost 1 base and the J segment 6 bases; nucleotides outside the gene matches: 6. Germline V CDR1 and CDR2: MNHEY, SMNVEV (reference sequence). CDR3 DNA: TGTGCCAGCAGTTTATACCCTAGCGGGGGCTTCAATGAGCAGTTCTTC. Protein: CASSLYPSGGFNEQFF.

The chain uses TRBV6-4 and TRBJ1-2; 10 nucleotides line up with TRBD1. The CDR3 is 16 residues long. Trimming at V came to 2 bases and at J to 7 bases, leaving 10 bases not matched to a gene. CDR1 is MRHNA and CDR2 is SNTAGT in the germline V gene. CDR3 bases: TGTGCCAGCAGTGACAAGGAATCGGGGACAGGGGTTGGCTACACCTTC. Translating gives CASSDKESGTGVGYTF.

The chain recombines TRBV2 with TRBJ2-7; a weak D match, TRBD2 (7 bases). Per the germline V gene, CDR1 is SNHLY and CDR2 is FYNNEI. This CDR3 comprises 16 residues. V was pared by 3 bases and J by 7 bases, with 22 bases between. DNA of the CDR3: TGTGCCAGCAGTGAGGGGGGGGCCCGGTCGGAGGGAGAGCAGTACTTC. Translating it yields CASSEGGARSEGEQYF.

The chain carries TRBV4-2 and TRBJ2-3; 7 bases are a match to TRBD1. CDR3 size: 17 residues. Per the germline V gene, CDR1 is LGHNA and CDR2 is YNFKEQ. V shed 2 bases, J shed 2 bases, and the junction held 10 bases outside the gene matches. The CDR3 DNA follows: TGTGCCAGCAGCCAACCGTATCCTGAGGGGGCCACAGATACGCAGTATTTT. This gives the protein CASSQPYPEGATDTQYF.

In its sample, this clone was seen a few times. CDR3 loop: CASSQDSGGRTGELFF. The CDR3 bases are TGTGCCAGCAGCCAAGATTCGGGGGGGCGCACCGGGGAGCTGTTTTTT. The chain couples TRBV4-2 to TRBJ2-2; 8 bases are shared with TRBD2. Germline trimming cut 0 bases from V and 4 bases from J; bases unmatched to any gene: 4. This CDR3 spans 16 amino acids. Germline-derived CDR1 and CDR2 are LGHNA and YNFKEQ.

This clone was seen only a few times. The chain links TRBV6-5 to TRBJ2-3; 11 bases are a match to TRBD2. Trimming cost V 6 bases and J 1 base; bases outside gene matches: 3. The CDR3 spans 15 residues. Germline lookup yields CDR1 MNHEY and CDR2 SVGAGI. CDR3 residues: CASSLLAGGTDTQYF. The CDR3 DNA reads as TGTGCCAGCAGCCTACTAGCGGGAGGCACAGATACGCAGTATTTT.

The chain employs TRBV29-1 and TRBJ2-1; 7 bases match TRBD1. This CDR3 region has 17 residues. Germline assignment: CDR1 SQVTM and CDR2 ANQGSEA. The V gene end was trimmed by 1 base and the J gene end by 3 bases; junction bases not matched to a gene: 12. CDR3 sequence (DNA): TGCAGCGTTGAAGTTGACAGGGCCGGGGCGGTCTACAATGAGCAGTTCTTC. It specifies CSVEVDRAGAVYNEQFF.

V usage is TRBV4-2 and J usage is TRBJ1-1, with a possible D match to TRBD1 (6 bases). Germline CDR1 reads LGHNA; CDR2 reads YNFKEQ. The CDR3 is 14 amino acids. V lost 1 base, J lost 0 bases, and 6 bases lay in between. The CDR3 sequence: CASSQGQVNTEAFF. The CDR3 nucleotides read TGTGCCAGCAGCCAAGGACAGGTGAACACTGAAGCTTTCTTT.

The gene calls are TRBV18 and TRBJ2-7; D possibly corresponds to TRBD2 (7 bases). The CDR3 spans 14 residues. V was cut by 8 bases and J by 2 bases, with 16 bases left in between. Germline lookup yields CDR1 KGHSH and CDR2 LQKENI. CDR3 coding DNA: TGTGCCAGCACCCGAGGAGGGGGGGCCTACGAGCAGTACTTC. Its translation is CASTRGGGAYEQYF.

The genes are TRBV5-4 and TRBJ1-2; 12 positions agree with TRBD1. The V gene's germline CDR1 is SGHNT and CDR2 YYREEE (reference sequence). Trimming removed 3 bases from V and 1 base from J; junction bases left unmatched: 7. This CDR3 spans 17 amino acids. CDR3 sequence reads: CASSSGTGGFYNYGYTF. The CDR3 bases are TGTGCCAGCAGCTCCGGGACAGGGGGCTTCTATAACTATGGCTACACCTTC.

This chain connects TRBV7-2 to TRBJ2-5, with D possibly being TRBD2 (5 bases). CDR1 and CDR2 from the germline V gene are SGHTA and FQGNSA. This CDR3 has 13 residues. Trimming took off 2 bases at V and 2 bases at J, with 6 bases between the two ends. This CDR3 is CASSLWEQETQYF. Here the CDR3 DNA reads TGTGCCAGCAGCTTATGGGAGCAAGAGACCCAGTACTTC. Filled out from reference TRBV7-2 and TRBJ2-5, the complete variable domain reads GAGVSQSPSNKVTEKGKDVELRCDPISGHTALYWYRQSLGQGLEFLIYFQGNSAPDKSGLPSDRFSAERTGGSVSTLTIQRTQQEDSAVYLCASSLWEQETQYFGPGTRLLVL.

J is TRBJ2-7 and V is TRBV7-2; TRBD1 matches 10 bases. This CDR3 has 15 amino acids. Trimming cost V 4 bases and J 3 bases; bases outside gene matches: 6. Germline CDR1 is SGHTA and CDR2 is FQGNSA. This chain's CDR3 is CASSSRTGGVYEQYF. The CDR3 DNA follows: TGTGCCAGCAGCTCAAGGACAGGGGGAGTCTACGAGCAGTACTTC.

The chain employs TRBV9 and TRBJ2-2, with D maybe TRBD1 (6 bases). The V gene lost 4 bases and the J gene lost 1 base, with 14 bases spanning the gap. Looked up from germline, CDR1 is SGDLS and CDR2 is YYNGEE. CDR3 size: 16 residues. The CDR3 DNA follows: TGTGCCAGCAGCCCTTTTCCAGGGGTGAACACCGGGGAGCTGTTTTTT. Translated: CASSPFPGVNTGELFF.

This clone showed up just a few times. This rearrangement joins TRBV11-1 to TRBJ1-1; D is ambiguous. This CDR3 is built from 13 residues. Germline V gene data show CDR1 as SGHAT and CDR2 as FQDESV (reference sequence). Trimming stripped 2 bases from V and 1 base from J, with 5 bases between. The chain's CDR3 is CASSLTRNTEAFF. DNA for the CDR3: TGTGCCAGCAGCTTAACTAGGAACACTGAAGCTTTCTTT.

The rearrangement uses TRBV7-3 and TRBJ2-2; 9 bases fit TRBD1. The germline CDR1 and CDR2 sequences are SGHTA and FQGTGA. The CDR3 runs to 16 residues. J lost 7 bases, V lost 0 bases, and 6 bases had no gene match. CDR3 sequence (DNA): TGTGCCAGCAGCTTAACGTTGACAGGGGGAAGCGGGGAGCTGTTTTTT. Translating it yields CASSLTLTGGSGELFF.

This chain uses TRBV5-4 with TRBJ1-1; 7 bases agree with TRBD1. This CDR3 has 17 residues. J lost 5 bases, V lost 6 bases, and 19 bases had no gene match. The germline gives CDR1 SGHNT, CDR2 YYREEE (reference sequence). Here the CDR3 reads CASTPRAVGQGETEAFF. In DNA form, the CDR3 reads TGTGCCAGCACCCCCCGGGCCGTAGGGCAGGGGGAAACTGAAGCTTTCTTT.

V is TRBV4-3 and J is TRBJ2-3; 7 nucleotides line up with TRBD2. The CDR3 is made up of 15 amino acids. From germline, CDR1 is LGHNA and CDR2 YSLEER. V was clipped by 4 bases and J by 4 bases; unmatched bases: 8. The chain's CDR3 is CASSRKGLMADTQYF. The CDR3 coding sequence is TGCGCCAGCAGCCGGAAGGGACTAATGGCAGATACGCAGTATTTT.

This chain uses TRBV6-1 with TRBJ2-3; TRBD2 matches 11 bases. The CDR3 is 18 amino acids. The trim removed 2 bases at V and 7 bases at J, leaving 14 bases unmatched. The germline V gene encodes CDR1 MNHNS and CDR2 SASEGT. In nucleotides, the CDR3 is TGTGCCAGCAGTGAATTTCCTAGCGGGGGGCCCGCCGAAAATACGCAGTATTTT. Translation gives CASSEFPSGGPAENTQYF.

The gene calls are TRBV6-5 and TRBJ2-7; TRBD1 matches 10 bases. J lost 12 bases, V lost 6 bases, and 8 bases had no gene match. This CDR3 is built from 12 residues. The germline V gene encodes CDR1 MNHEY and CDR2 SVGAGI. For the CDR3, the DNA is TGTGCCAGCAGGTCCGGGACAGGGGTACCGTACTTC. This codes for CASRSGTGVPYF.